This T cell receptor beta chain was found in a study of cytomegalovirus exposure and HLA in healthy donors. Study findings and constraints: Researchers counted some 150 TCR beta chains as cytomegalovirus-associated. What a later analysis reportedly showed was that an Asian-associated ancestry cluster had fewer N-insertions than the approximately 700-donor mean. What TCR beta sequences reportedly achieved was accurate prediction of HLA-A and HLA-B alleles in most subjects. Roughly uniform depth of sequencing across donors was assumed in presence/absence analyses.

Trimming cost V 2 bases and J 0 bases, with 6 bases left between them. The CDR3 sequence is 14 residues long. Germline CDR1 is SGHTA and CDR2 is FQGNSA. Concerning this clone itself: Antigen unknown.

With 60 Vbeta and 13 Jbeta primers, the PCR was carried out. Measured with immunoSEQ multiplex PCR; TCRdb has only the in-frame clones, and not every one. The table includes approximately 220,000 clones, 65% to 85% detected once. Sequencing was performed on PBMCs. The sequence was obtained from a boy aged 2 to 10 in good health and CMV-seronegative. V usage is TRBV7-2 and J usage is TRBJ2-3, with D perhaps TRBD2 (5 bases). CDR3 in DNA: TGTGCCAGCAGCTTACGGGGTAGCACAGATACGCAGTATTTT. Translating gives CASSLRGSTDTQYF.